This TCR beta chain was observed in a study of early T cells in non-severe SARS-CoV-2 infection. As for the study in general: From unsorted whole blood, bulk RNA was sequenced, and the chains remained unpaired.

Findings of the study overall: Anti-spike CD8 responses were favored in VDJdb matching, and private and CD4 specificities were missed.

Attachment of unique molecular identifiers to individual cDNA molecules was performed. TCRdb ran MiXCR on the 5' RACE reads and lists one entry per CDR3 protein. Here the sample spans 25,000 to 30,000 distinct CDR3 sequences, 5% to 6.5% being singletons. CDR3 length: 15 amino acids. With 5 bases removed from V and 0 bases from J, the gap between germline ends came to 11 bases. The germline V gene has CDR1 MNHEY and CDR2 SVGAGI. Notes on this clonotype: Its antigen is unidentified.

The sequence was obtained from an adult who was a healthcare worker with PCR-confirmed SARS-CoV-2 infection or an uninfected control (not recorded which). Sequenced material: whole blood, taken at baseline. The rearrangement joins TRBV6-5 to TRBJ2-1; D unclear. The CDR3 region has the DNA TGTGCCAGCAGTGCAAGGTGGAGCTCCTACAATGAGCAGTTCTTC. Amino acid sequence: CASSARWSSYNEQFF.